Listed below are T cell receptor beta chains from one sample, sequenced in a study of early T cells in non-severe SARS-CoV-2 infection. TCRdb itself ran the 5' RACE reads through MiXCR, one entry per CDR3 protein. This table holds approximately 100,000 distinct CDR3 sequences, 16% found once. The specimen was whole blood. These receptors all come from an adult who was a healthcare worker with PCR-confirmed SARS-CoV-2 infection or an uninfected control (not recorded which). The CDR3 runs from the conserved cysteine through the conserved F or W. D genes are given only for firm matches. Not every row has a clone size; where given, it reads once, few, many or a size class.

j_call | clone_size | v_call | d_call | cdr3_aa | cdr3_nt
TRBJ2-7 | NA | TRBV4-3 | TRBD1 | CASSQAGGASYEQYF | TGCGCCAGCAGCCAAGCAGGGGGCGCTTCCTACGAGCAGTACTTC
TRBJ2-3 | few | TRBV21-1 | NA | CASSKFWDRGEKDTQYF | TGTGCCAGCAGCAAATTTTGGGACAGGGGTGAGAAAGATACGCAGTATTTT
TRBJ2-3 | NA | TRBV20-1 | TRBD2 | CSASSGGVFADTQYF | TGCAGTGCTTCGAGCGGGGGGGTTTTTGCAGATACGCAGTATTTT
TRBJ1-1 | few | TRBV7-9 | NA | CASSLGAGNTEAFF | TGTGCCAGCAGCTTAGGGGCAGGGAACACTGAAGCTTTCTTT
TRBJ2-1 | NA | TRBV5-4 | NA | CASSPDTSSYNEQFF | TGTGCCAGCAGCCCGGACACGAGCTCCTACAATGAGCAGTTCTTC
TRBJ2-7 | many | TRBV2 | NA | CASRGFGDMTYEQYF | TGTGCCAGCAGGGGGTTCGGCGACATGACCTACGAGCAGTACTTC
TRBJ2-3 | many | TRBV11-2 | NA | CASSRGTSTDTQYF | TGTGCCAGCAGCCGCGGGACGAGCACAGATACGCAGTATTTT
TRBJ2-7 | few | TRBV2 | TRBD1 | CASSENRGGLYEQYF | TGTGCCAGCAGTGAGAATAGAGGGGGCCTTTACGAGCAGTACTTC
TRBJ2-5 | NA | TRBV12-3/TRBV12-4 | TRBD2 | CASSFGLAGGQETQYF | TGTGCCAGCAGTTTCGGGCTAGCGGGGGGGCAAGAGACCCAGTACTTC
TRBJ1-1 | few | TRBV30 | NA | CAWSGEGTRF | TGTGCCTGGAGTGGAGAAGGGACGCGCTTT
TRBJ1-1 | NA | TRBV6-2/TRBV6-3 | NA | CASSYWLTEAFF | TGTGCCAGCAGTTACTGGTTAACTGAAGCTTTCTTT
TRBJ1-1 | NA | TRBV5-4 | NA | CASSGYTGSRNTEAFF | TGTGCCAGCAGCGGATATACGGGCAGCCGGAACACTGAAGCTTTCTTT
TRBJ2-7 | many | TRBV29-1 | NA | CSVVNPADGSYEQYF | TGCAGCGTTGTTAATCCGGCAGACGGATCCTACGAGCAGTACTTC
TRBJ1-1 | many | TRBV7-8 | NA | CASSPSRGVMNTEAFF | TGTGCCAGCAGTCCAAGTCGGGGGGTAATGAACACTGAAGCTTTCTTT
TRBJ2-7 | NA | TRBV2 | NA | CASNEQSYNEQYF | TGTGCCAGCAATGAACAGTCCTACAATGAGCAGTACTTC
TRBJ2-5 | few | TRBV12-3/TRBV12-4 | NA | CASRPGSLQETQYF | TGTGCCAGCAGGCCGGGCTCCCTCCAAGAGACCCAGTACTTC
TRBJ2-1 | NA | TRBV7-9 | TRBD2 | CASSSGLAGVNNEQFF | TGTGCCAGCAGCTCGGGACTAGCGGGGGTCAACAATGAGCAGTTCTTC
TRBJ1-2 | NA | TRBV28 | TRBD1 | CASRRQGEFGYTF | TGTGCCAGCAGGAGACAGGGAGAATTTGGCTACACCTTC
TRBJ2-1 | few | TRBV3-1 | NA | CASSRGAGNEQFF | TGTGCCAGCAGCCGCGGGGCAGGGAATGAGCAGTTCTTC
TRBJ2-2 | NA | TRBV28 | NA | CASSFYRNTGELFF | TGTGCCAGCAGTTTCTACAGGAACACCGGGGAGCTGTTTTTT
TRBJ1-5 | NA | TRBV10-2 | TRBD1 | CATSDRDNQPQHF | TGCGCCACCTCGGACAGGGACAATCAGCCCCAGCATTTT
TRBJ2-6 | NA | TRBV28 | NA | CASRTPASGANVLTF | TGTGCCAGCAGGACCCCAGCCTCTGGGGCCAACGTCCTGACTTTC
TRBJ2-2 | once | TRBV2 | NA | CASSGARNTGELFF | TGTGCCAGCAGCGGAGCCAGGAACACCGGGGAGCTGTTTTTT
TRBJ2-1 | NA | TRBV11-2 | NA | CASSKPRTGTSSLDSYNEQFF | TGTGCCAGCTCGAAGCCGAGAACCGGGACCTCCTCACTTGACTCCTACAATGAGCAGTTCTTC
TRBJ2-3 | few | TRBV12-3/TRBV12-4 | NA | CASIEGGASTDTQYF | TGTGCCAGCATCGAGGGGGGAGCTAGCACAGATACGCAGTATTTT
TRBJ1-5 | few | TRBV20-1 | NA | CSASGGGRPNQPQHF | TGCAGTGCTAGTGGGGGAGGCAGGCCCAATCAGCCCCAGCATTTT
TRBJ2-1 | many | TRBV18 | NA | CASSTDAYNYNEQFF | TGTGCCAGCTCAACCGACGCCTATAACTACAATGAGCAGTTCTTC
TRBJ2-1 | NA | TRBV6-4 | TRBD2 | CASSEGLAGGNEQFF | TGTGCCAGCAGCGAAGGACTAGCGGGAGGCAATGAGCAGTTCTTC
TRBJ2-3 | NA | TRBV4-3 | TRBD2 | CASSQEPSGSPPDTQYF | TGCGCCAGCAGCCAAGAGCCTAGCGGGAGTCCCCCAGATACGCAGTATTTT
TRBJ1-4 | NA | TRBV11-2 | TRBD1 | CASSLGDRDFEKLFF | TGTGCCAGCAGCTTAGGGGACAGGGATTTTGAAAAACTGTTTTTT
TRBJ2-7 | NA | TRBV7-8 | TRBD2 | CASSWGDYVNEQYF | TGTGCCAGCAGCTGGGGGGACTATGTGAACGAGCAGTACTTC
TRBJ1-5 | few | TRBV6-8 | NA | CATTRGWSNQPQHF | TGTGCCACCACCAGGGGATGGAGCAATCAGCCCCAGCATTTT
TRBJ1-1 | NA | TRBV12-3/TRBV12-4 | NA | CASRNRLGHTEAFF | TGTGCCAGCAGAAACAGGCTGGGTCACACTGAAGCTTTCTTT
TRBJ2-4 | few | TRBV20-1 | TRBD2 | CSARGLAGSIQYF | TGCAGTGCTAGGGGTCTAGCGGGAAGCATTCAGTACTTC